A single sample gave rise to the 17 T cell receptor beta chains below, sequenced in a study of cytomegalovirus exposure and HLA in healthy donors (dated by TCRdb to the late 2010s). The method behind the library was the immunoSEQ multiplex PCR assay. A mixture of 60 forward primers for TCR Vbeta segments and 13 reverse primers for TCR Jbeta segments was used in the multiplex PCR. TCRdb retrieved this table from immuneACCESS and kept in-frame rearrangements only. Not all clones are present; in checked studies, unresolved V genes account for under half, and no reason is known for the remainder. The sample table contains approximately 120,000 clones; only one count was recorded for around two thirds of them. The ten largest clonotypes hold just over 2% of the sample. Sequencing was carried out using PBMCs. All receptors come from a human donor in good health.

The chain couples TRBV5-5 to TRBJ1-5; the match to TRBD1 covers 8 bases. With 4 bases clipped from V and 6 bases from J, the junction kept 3 bases outside the gene matches. Germline V CDR1 and CDR2: SGHKS, YYEKEE (reference sequence). The CDR3 runs to 13 residues. CDR3 coding DNA: TGTGCCAGCAGCGTCGGGACAGGTCAGCCCCAGCATTTT. Translated, it gives CASSVGTGQPQHF.

The rearrangement joins TRBV7-2 to TRBJ2-7; 10 positions match TRBD2. Per the germline V gene, CDR1 is SGHTA and CDR2 is FQGNSA. Trimming at V came to 5 bases and at J to 0 bases, leaving 7 bases not matched to a gene. This CDR3 is 16 amino acids long. The CDR3 DNA sequence: TGTGCCAGCAGCCCCGGACTAGCGGTAAGCTCCTACGAGCAGTACTTC. It yields the protein CASSPGLAVSSYEQYF.

This CDR3 reads CASSRTGVWASSAFF. In DNA form, the CDR3 reads TGTGCCAGCAGTAGAACAGGGGTTTGGGCCAGTTCAGCTTTCTTT. The chain employs TRBV28 and TRBJ1-1; 7 nucleotides agree with TRBD1. Trimming cost V 5 bases and J 10 bases; bases outside gene matches: 16. From germline, CDR1 is MDHEN and CDR2 SYDVKM. The CDR3 has 15 amino acids.

This chain links TRBV5-1 with TRBJ2-7; D unclear. Germline V lookup: CDR1 SGHRS, CDR2 YFSETQ. Trimming cost V 4 bases and J 5 bases, with 13 bases left between them. The CDR3 spans 13 residues. CDR3 sequence (DNA): TGCGCCAGCAGCCCTCAGGATGGGCACGAGCAGTACTTC. Translating it yields CASSPQDGHEQYF. Using reference TRBV5-1 and TRBJ2-7 for the parts outside the CDR3, the full variable domain is KAGVTQTPRYLIKTRGQQVTLSCSPISGHRSVSWYQQTPGQGLQFLFEYFSETQRNKGNFPGRFSGRQFSNSRSEMNVSTLELGDSALYLCASSPQDGHEQYFGPGTRLTVT.

The rearrangement joins TRBV11-2 to TRBJ1-1, with a possible D match to TRBD1 (6 bases). The V gene's germline CDR1 is SGHAT and CDR2 FQNNGV. The CDR3 is 14 residues long. V lost 5 bases and J 4 bases, leaving 14 bases between the germline ends. The CDR3, as DNA: TGTGCCAGCAGCCTTGACAGGATTGGCACTGAAGCTTTCTTT. Translating it yields CASSLDRIGTEAFF.

The genes are TRBV5-1 and TRBJ1-1; 9 bases align to TRBD1. V was pared by 7 bases and J by 1 base, with 5 bases of the junction left unmatched. Germline CDR1 SGHRS, CDR2 YFSETQ. The CDR3 sequence is 14 residues long. DNA of the CDR3: TGCGCCAGCTTCTTGGGACAGGGGAACACTGAAGCTTTCTTT. Amino acid sequence: CASFLGQGNTEAFF.

This clone was counted only a few times. The gene calls are TRBV6-6 and TRBJ1-4, with a possible D match to TRBD1 (5 bases). This CDR3 is built from 15 residues. Deletions cut 0 bases from V and 4 bases from J, with 9 bases between. The germline V gene has CDR1 MNHNY and CDR2 SVGAGI (reference sequence). Written as DNA, the CDR3 is TGTGCCAGCAGTTACTCTCGGGGGGGTAATGAAAAACTGTTTTTT. This codes for CASSYSRGGNEKLFF.

The chain joins TRBV18 to TRBJ2-5; possible D gene TRBD1, 6 bases. The CDR3 extends over 13 amino acids. V was cut by 2 bases and J by 4 bases, with 8 bases left in between. The V gene's germline CDR1 is KGHSH and CDR2 LQKENI. CDR3 in amino acids: CASSPVGGETQYF. As DNA, the CDR3 is TGTGCCAGCTCACCAGTAGGGGGAGAGACCCAGTACTTC.

The V call is TRBV30, the J call TRBJ1-5; D not resolved. V lost 1 base to trimming and J lost 3 bases, with 7 bases between them. The germline gives CDR1 GTSNPN, CDR2 SVGIG (reference sequence). The CDR3 has 13 amino acids. This CDR3 is CAWSGSVNQPQHF. In nucleotides, the CDR3 is TGTGCCTGGAGTGGTTCGGTCAATCAGCCCCAGCATTTT.

This clone was seen a single time. This chain uses TRBV7-6 with TRBJ2-7; weak D call: TRBD1 (7 bases). Germline values: CDR1 SGHVS, CDR2 FNYEAQ. V was pared by 5 bases and J by 7 bases, with 18 bases between. There are 14 residues in the CDR3. The CDR3 DNA follows: TGTGCCAGCAGCCCCGGAGGGGGCTTAGGGGAGCAGTACTTC. This translates into CASSPGGGLGEQYF.

Note on this clone: In the same sample, other DNA sequences code for this CDR3. The rearrangement joins TRBV6-6 to TRBJ1-2, with D possibly matching TRBD1 (6 bases). The germline gives CDR1 MNHNY, CDR2 SVGAGI (reference sequence). V gave up 5 bases and J gave up 4 bases, with 11 bases separating them. The CDR3 is made up of 13 amino acids. This CDR3 reads CASSPDRSYGYTF. The CDR3 region has the DNA TGTGCCAGCAGTCCCGACAGGAGCTATGGCTACACCTTC.

V gene TRBV19 combines with J gene TRBJ1-6, with a possible D match to TRBD1 (5 bases). CDR3 length equals 16 residues. Trimming stripped 5 bases from V and 7 bases from J, with 18 bases between. Per germline, CDR1 LNHDA and CDR2 SQIVND (reference sequence). The CDR3, as DNA: TGTGCCAGTAGTCCTGGGAGGGGCACTAAGAATTCACCCCTCCACTTT. Translating it yields CASSPGRGTKNSPLHF. Full variable domain (missing parts from reference TRBV19 and TRBJ1-6): DGGITQSPKYLFRKEGQNVTLSCEQNLNHDAMYWYRQDPGQGLRLIYYSQIVNDFQKGDIAEGYSVSREKKESFPLTVTSAQKNPTAFYLCASSPGRGTKNSPLHFGNGTRLTVT.

The rearrangement joins TRBV13 to TRBJ2-5, with 7 bases lining up with TRBD2. The CDR3 loop spans 15 amino acids. Germline V CDR1 and CDR2: PRHDT, FYEKMQ (reference sequence). Trimming removed 5 bases from V and 4 bases from J; junction bases left unmatched: 10. CDR3 sequence reads: CASSRTGEGLETQYF. The CDR3 coding sequence is TGTGCCAGCAGCCGCACGGGGGAGGGCCTAGAGACCCAGTACTTC.

This chain joins TRBV28 and TRBJ1-5; D gene unclear. Germline V gene lookup returns CDR1 MDHEN and CDR2 SYDVKM. The CDR3 has 14 amino acids. Trimming stripped 3 bases from V and 0 bases from J, with 6 bases between. The DNA of the CDR3 is TGTGCCAGCAGTTTCAGTACTAGCAATCAGCCCCAGCATTTT. Encoded protein: CASSFSTSNQPQHF.

The chain uses TRBV6-1 and TRBJ1-1, with D maybe TRBD1 (5 bases). Trimming shortened V by 10 bases and J by 5 bases, and 20 bases separated the two germline ends. This CDR3 comprises 14 residues. The V gene's germline CDR1 is MNHNS and CDR2 SASEGT. The CDR3, as DNA: TGTGCCATCTCGTTGGGAGGGGTAAGGACTGAAGCTTTCTTT. This codes for CAISLGGVRTEAFF.

This chain uses TRBV29-1 with TRBJ2-5, with 7 positions matching TRBD2. Germline CDR1 and CDR2: SQVTM and ANQGSEA. With V trimmed by 7 bases and J by 5 bases, 10 bases remained unmatched. The length of the CDR3 is 13 residues. CDR3 in DNA: TGCAGCGCCAATGGACTAGAGGGTGAGACCCAGTACTTC. Protein product: CSANGLEGETQYF.

The chain joins TRBV28 to TRBJ2-1; D remains unclear. Germline V gene sequence: CDR1 MDHEN, CDR2 SYDVKM. V shed 4 bases and J shed 15 bases, with 13 bases lying between them. This CDR3 has 11 amino acids. CDR3 sequence (DNA): TGTGCCAGCAGTTCAGAAGAAGTAAGGTTCTTC. Translation: CASSSEEVRFF.